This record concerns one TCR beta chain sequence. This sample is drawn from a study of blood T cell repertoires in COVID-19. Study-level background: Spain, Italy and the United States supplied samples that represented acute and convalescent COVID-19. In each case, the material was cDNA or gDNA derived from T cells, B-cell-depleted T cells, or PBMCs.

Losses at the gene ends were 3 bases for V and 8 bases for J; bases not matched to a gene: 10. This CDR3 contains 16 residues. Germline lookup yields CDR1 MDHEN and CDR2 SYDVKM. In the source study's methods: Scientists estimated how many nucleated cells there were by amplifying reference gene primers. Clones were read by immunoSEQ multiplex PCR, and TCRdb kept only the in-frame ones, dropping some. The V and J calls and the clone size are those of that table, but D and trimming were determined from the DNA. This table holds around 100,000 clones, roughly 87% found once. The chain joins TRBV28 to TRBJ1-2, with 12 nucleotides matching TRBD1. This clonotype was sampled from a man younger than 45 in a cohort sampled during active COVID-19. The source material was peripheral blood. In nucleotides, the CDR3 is TGTGCCAGCAGTTTGACCCCGGGACAGGGGGCGGAGGGCTACACCTTC. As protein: CASSLTPGQGAEGYTF.